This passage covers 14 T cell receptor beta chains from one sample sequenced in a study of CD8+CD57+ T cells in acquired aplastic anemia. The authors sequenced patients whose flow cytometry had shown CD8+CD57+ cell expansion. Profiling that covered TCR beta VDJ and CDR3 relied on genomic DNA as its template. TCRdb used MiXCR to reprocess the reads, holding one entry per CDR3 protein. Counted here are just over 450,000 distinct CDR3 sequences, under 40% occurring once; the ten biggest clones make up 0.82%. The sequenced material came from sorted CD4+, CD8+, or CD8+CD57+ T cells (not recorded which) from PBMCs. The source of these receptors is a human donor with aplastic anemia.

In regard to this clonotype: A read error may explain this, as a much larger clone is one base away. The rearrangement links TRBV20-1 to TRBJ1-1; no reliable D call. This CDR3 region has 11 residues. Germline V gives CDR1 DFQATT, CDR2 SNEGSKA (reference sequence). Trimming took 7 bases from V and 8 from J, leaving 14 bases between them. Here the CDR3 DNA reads TGCAGTGGGGCAGAGGAAAGGGAAGCTTTCTTT. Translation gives CSGAEEREAFF.

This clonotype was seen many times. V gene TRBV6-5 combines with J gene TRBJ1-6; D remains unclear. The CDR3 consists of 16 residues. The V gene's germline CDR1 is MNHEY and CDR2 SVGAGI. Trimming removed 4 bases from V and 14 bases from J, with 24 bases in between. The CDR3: CASSSALTVLPSALHF. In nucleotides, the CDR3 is TGTGCCAGCAGTTCAGCCTTGACCGTTCTTCCTTCCGCCCTCCACTTT.

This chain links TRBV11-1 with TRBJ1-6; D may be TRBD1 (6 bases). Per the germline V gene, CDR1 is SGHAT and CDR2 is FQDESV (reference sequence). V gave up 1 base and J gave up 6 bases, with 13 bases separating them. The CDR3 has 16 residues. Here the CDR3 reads CASSLVGQGFNSPLHF. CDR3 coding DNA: TGTGCCAGCAGCTTAGTAGGGCAGGGGTTTAATTCACCCCTCCACTTT.

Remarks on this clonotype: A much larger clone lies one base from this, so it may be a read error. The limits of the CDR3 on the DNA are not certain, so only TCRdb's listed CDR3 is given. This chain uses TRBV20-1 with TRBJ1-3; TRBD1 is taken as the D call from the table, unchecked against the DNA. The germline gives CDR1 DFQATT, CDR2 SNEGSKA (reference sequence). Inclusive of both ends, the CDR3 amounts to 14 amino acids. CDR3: CSAWGQGAGNTIHF.

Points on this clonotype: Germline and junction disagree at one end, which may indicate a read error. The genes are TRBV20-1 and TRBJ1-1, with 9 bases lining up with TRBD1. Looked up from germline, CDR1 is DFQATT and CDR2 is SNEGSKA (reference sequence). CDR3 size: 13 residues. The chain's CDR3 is CSAPMGTGTGAFF. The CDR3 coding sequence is TGCAGTGCTCCAATGGGGACAGGGACTGGAGCTTTCTTT.

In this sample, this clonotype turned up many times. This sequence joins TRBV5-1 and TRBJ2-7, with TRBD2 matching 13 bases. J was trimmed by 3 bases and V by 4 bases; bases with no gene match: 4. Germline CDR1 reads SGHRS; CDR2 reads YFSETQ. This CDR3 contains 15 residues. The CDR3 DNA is TGCGCCAGCAGCCCAGGGACTAGCGGGGACTACGAGCAGTACTTC. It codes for CASSPGTSGDYEQYF.

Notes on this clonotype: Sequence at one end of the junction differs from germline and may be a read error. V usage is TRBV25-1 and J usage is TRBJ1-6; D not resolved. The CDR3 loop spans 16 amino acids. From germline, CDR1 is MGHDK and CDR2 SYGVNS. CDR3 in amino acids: CASSLGGKVYSSPLHF. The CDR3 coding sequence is TGTGCCAGCAGCTTAGGAGGGAAGGTTTATAGTTCACCCCTCCACTTT.

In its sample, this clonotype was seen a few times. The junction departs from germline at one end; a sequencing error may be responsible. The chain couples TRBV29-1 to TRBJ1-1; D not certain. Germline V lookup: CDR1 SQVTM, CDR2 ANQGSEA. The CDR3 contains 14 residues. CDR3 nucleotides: TGCGGCGTTGCGTTTCAAAGAATCAACACTGAAGCTTTCTTT. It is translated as CGVAFQRINTEAFF. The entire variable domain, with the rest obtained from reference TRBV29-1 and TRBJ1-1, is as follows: SAVISQKPSRDICQRGTSLTIQCQVDSQVTMMFWYRQQPGQSLTLIATANQGSEATYESGFVIDKFPISRPNLTFSTLTVSNMSPEDSSIYLCGVAFQRINTEAFFGQGTRLTVV.

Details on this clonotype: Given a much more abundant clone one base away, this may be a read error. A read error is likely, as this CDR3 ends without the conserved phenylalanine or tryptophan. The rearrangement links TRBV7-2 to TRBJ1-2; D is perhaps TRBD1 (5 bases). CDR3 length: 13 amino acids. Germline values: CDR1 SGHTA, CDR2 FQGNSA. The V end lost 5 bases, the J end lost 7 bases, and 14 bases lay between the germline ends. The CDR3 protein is CASSLGPQGGYTL. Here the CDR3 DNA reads TGTGCCAGCAGCCTGGGACCTCAGGGTGGCTACACCCTC.

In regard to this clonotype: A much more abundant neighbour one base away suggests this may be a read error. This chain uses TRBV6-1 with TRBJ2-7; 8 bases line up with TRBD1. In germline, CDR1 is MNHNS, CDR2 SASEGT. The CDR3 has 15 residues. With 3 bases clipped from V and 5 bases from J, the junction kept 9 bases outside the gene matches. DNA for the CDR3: TGTGCCAGCAGTGAGGTGGCAGGGGGCAAAGACGAGCAGTACTTC. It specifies CASSEVAGGKDEQYF.

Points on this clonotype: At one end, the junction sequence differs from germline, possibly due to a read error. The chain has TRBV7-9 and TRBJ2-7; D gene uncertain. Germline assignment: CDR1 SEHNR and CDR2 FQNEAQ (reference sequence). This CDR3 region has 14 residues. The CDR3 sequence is CPSSDLKGSLEQYF. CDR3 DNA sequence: TGTCCCAGCAGCGATCTTAAAGGTTCTCTCGAGCAGTACTTC.

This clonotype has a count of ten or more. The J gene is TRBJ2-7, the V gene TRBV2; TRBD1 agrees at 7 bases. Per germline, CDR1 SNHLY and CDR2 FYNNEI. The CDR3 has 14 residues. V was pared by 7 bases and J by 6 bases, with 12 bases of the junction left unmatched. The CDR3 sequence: CASTATGLSGEQYF. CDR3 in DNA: TGTGCCAGCACCGCGACAGGGCTATCTGGCGAGCAGTACTTC.

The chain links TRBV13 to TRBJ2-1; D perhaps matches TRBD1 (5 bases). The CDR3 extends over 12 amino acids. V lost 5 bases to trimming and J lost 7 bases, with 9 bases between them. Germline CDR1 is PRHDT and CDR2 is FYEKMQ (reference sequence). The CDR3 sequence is CASSPGINEQFF. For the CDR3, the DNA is TGTGCCAGCAGCCCAGGGATAAATGAGCAGTTCTTC.

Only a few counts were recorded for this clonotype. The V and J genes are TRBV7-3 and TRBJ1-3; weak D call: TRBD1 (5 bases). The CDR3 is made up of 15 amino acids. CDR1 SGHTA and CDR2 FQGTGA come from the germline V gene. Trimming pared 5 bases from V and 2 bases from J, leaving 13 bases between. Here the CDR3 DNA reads TGTGCCAGCAGCAAGCAGGGTAAAGCTGGAAACACCATATATTTT. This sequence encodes CASSKQGKAGNTIYF.